This TCR beta chain came from a study of blood T cells in healthy people across ages. This CDR3 comprises 12 residues. Germline V CDR1 and CDR2: GTSNPN, SVGIG (reference sequence). Trimming removed 4 bases from V and 4 bases from J, with 10 bases in between. This clonotype was counted between two and nine times. Sample-barcoded 5' priming and a J-beta primer mix drove a second PCR of 7 to 11 cycles. TCRdb re-derived calls from the 5' RACE reads in MiXCR, one entry per CDR3 protein. The sample has 800,000 to 900,000 distinct CDR3 sequences, about 62% seen once. The chain uses TRBV30 and TRBJ1-2; D may be TRBD1 (6 bases). The sequence was collected from a man aged 30 to 39 in good health. The sample consisted of blood. The CDR3 sequence is CAWTEQGYGYTF. The CDR3 coding sequence is TGTGCCTGGACCGAACAGGGCTATGGCTACACCTTC.